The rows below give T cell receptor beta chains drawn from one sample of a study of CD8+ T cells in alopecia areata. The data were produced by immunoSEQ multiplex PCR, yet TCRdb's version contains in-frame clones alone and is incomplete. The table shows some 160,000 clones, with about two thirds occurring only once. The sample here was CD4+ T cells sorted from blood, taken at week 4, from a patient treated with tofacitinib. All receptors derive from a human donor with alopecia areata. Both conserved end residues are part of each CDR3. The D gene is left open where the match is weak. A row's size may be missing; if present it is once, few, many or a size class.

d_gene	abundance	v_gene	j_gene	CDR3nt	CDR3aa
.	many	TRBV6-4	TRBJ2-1	TGTGCCAGCAGTGCGGAGGGGGGCTCCTACAATGAGCAGTTCTTC	CASSAEGGSYNEQFF
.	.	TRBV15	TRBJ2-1	TGTGCCACCAGCAGAGATCTGGCGGCTTTGAATGAGCAGTTCTTC	CATSRDLAALNEQFF
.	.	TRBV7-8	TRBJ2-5	TGTGCCAGCATAAGAGGGGTCCAAGAGACCCAGTACTTC	CASIRGVQETQYF
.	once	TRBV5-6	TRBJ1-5	TGTGCCAGCAGCTTGGCCCTGGGGGGCAATCAGCCCCAGCATTTT	CASSLALGGNQPQHF
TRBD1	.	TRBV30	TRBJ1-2	TGTGCCTGGAGTGTCTGGACAGGGGACTATGGCTACACCTTC	CAWSVWTGDYGYTF
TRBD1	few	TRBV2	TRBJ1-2	TGTGCCAGCAGCGGACAGGGTACCTATGGCTACACCTTC	CASSGQGTYGYTF
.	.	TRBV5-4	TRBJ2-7	TGTGCCAGCAGCGCACCGGACAGGAGGGAGGACGAGCAGTACTTC	CASSAPDRREDEQYF
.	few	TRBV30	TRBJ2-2	TGTGCCTGGAGTGAACGGGGGGCGTGGCTGTTTTTT	CAWSERGAWLFF
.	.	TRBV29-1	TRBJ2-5	TGCAGCGTTGGACACAACCAAGAGACCCAGTACTTC	CSVGHNQETQYF
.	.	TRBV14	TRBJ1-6	TGTGCCAGCAGCCAAGTGGGCGGGGTGAAGGGTTCACCCCTCCACTTT	CASSQVGGVKGSPLHF
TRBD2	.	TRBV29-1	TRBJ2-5	TGCAGTGCCCCGGGACTAGCTTCCGAGACCCAGTACTTC	CSAPGLASETQYF
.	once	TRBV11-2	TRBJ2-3	TGTGCCAGCAGCTTGGCCACAGATACGCAGTATTTT	CASSLATDTQYF
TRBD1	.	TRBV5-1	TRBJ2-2	TGCGCCAGCCGAGAGGGGACAGGGCAGACCGGGGAGCTGTTTTTT	CASREGTGQTGELFF
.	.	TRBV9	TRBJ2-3	TGTGCCAGCAGCCCCCGGGGGACTACAGATACGCAGTATTTT	CASSPRGTTDTQYF
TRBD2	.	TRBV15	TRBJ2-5	TGTGCCACCAGCAGACAGACTAGCGGGGTAGAGACCCAGTACTTC	CATSRQTSGVETQYF
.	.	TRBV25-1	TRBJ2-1	TGTGCCAGCAGTGGGGTAGGACCTCGTCTCTTC	CASSGVGPRLF
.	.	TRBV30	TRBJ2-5	TGTGCCTGGAGCGAGCGTAGGGGAGAGACCCAGTACTTC	CAWSERRGETQYF
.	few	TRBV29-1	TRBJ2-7	TGCAGCGTTGCAAGGAGTAGAGGGTTAGGCTACGAGCAGTACTTC	CSVARSRGLGYEQYF
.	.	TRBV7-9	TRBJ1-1	TGTGCCAGCAGCCCCGACGGACGGAACACTGAAGCTTTCTTT	CASSPDGRNTEAFF
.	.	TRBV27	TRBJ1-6	TGTGCCAGCAGTTTGGCCCGGGCCTTTAATTCACCCCTCCACTTT	CASSLARAFNSPLHF
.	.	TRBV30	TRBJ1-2	TGTGCCTGGAGTCCACAACGGGGGAATAACACCTTC	CAWSPQRGNNTF
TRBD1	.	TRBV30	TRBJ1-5	TGTGCCTGGGGCCAGGGGGAGGGCCAGCCCCAGCATTTT	CAWGQGEGQPQHF
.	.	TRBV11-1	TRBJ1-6	TGTGCCAGCAGCTTACCTGGTCCGCAGCAGGGTAATTCACCCCTCCACTTT	CASSLPGPQQGNSPLHF
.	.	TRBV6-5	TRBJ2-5	TGTGCCAGCAGTTACTTTGGGGGGCTCGGGGAGACCCAGTACTTC	CASSYFGGLGETQYF
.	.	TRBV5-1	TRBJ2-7	TGCGCCAGCAGCCAGGACGGTACCTCCTACGAGCAGTACTTC	CASSQDGTSYEQYF
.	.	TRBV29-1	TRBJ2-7	TGCAGCGTTTTGTGGATGCAGGGGTACGAGCAGTACTTC	CSVLWMQGYEQYF
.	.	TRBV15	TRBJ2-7	TGTGCCACCAGCAGAGATACTGGGGCCGGCTCCTACGAGCAGTACTTC	CATSRDTGAGSYEQYF
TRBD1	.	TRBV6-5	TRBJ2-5	TGTGCCAGCAGTCGTTCAGGGGGCTTAGAGACCCAGTACTTC	CASSRSGGLETQYF
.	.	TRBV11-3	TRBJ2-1	TGTGCCAGCAGCTTAGACAGGGAGCAGGGTGAGCAGTTCTTC	CASSLDREQGEQFF
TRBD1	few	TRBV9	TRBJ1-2	TGTGCCAGCAGCCCCTTACAGGGGGCCTATGGCTACACCTTC	CASSPLQGAYGYTF
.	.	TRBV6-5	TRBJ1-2	TGTGCCAGCAGTTACTCGACCCCAGGGAACTATGGCTACACCTTC	CASSYSTPGNYGYTF
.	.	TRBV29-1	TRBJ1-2	TGCAGCGTTGCGAGGGGTGACTATGGCTACACCTTC	CSVARGDYGYTF
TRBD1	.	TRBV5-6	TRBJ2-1	TGTGCCAGCAATACAGGGGAAATAGATTGGGGTAATGAGCAGTTCTTC	CASNTGEIDWGNEQFF
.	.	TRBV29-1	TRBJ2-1	TGCAGCGTTTTACCCCATTGGGGGGACAATGAGCAGTTCTTC	CSVLPHWGDNEQFF
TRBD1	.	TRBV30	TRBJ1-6	TGTGCCTCTCTATCAGGCATACGGGACAGGGGTAATTCACCCCTCCACTTT	CASLSGIRDRGNSPLHF
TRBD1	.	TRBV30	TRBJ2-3	TGTGCCTGGAGTGAGGGGGCGACGGCAGATACGCAGTATTTT	CAWSEGATADTQYF
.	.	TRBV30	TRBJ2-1	TGTGCCTGGAGTGCGAATTCTCTAGGAAACGAGTTCTTC	CAWSANSLGNEFF
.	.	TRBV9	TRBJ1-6	TGTGCCAGCAGCGTGACGACGGATTCTGCACCCCTCCACTTT	CASSVTTDSAPLHF
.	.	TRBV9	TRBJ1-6	TGTGCCAGCAGCGCTTTCATGGATAATTCACCCCTCCACTTT	CASSAFMDNSPLHF
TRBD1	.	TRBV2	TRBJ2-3	TGTGCCAGCATGGCCGACAGGGCTTTCGCAGATACGCAGTATTTT	CASMADRAFADTQYF
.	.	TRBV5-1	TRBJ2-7	TGCGCCAGCAGCTTGGAGGGCTACGAGCAGTACTTC	CASSLEGYEQYF
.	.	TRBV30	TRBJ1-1	TGTGCCTGGAGTCCCTTGGGACTGGGTCCTGAAGCTTTCTTT	CAWSPLGLGPEAFF
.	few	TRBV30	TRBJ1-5	TGTGCCTGGAGTGCTGGGGGGACGGGGCAGCCCCAGCATTTT	CAWSAGGTGQPQHF
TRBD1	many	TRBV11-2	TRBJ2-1	TGTGCCAGCAGTCCACAGGGGAATGAGCAGTTCTTC	CASSPQGNEQFF
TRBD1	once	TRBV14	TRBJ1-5	TGTGCCAGCAGCCAGACAGGGCTCAATCAGCCCCAGCATTTT	CASSQTGLNQPQHF
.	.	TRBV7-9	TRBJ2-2	TGTGCCAGCAGCCCACAGCAGACCGGGGAGCTGTTTTTT	CASSPQQTGELFF
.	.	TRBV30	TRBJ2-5	TGTGCTCTCCTGAGGCGGGGTTCTCAAGAGACCCAGTACTTC	CALLRRGSQETQYF
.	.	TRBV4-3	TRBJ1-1	TGCGCCAGCAGCTCCCGGCGGAACACTGAAGCTTTCTTT	CASSSRRNTEAFF
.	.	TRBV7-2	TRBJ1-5	TGTGCCAGCAGCTTAGAAATCCTGCAGCCCCAGCATTTT	CASSLEILQPQHF
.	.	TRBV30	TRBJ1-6	TGTGCCTGGACCACCTCCTCACCCCTCCACTTT	CAWTTSSPLHF
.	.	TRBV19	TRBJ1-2	TGTGCCAGTAGTTCGGGGACCTATGGCTACACCTTC	CASSSGTYGYTF
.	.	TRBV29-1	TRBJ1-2	TGCAGCGTGGCAGGGGCCGCAGGGGCGCTTGGCTACACCTTC	CSVAGAAGALGYTF
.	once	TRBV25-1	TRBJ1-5	TGTGCCAGCAGTGAGACCAGTTGGCAGCCCCAGCATTTT	CASSETSWQPQHF
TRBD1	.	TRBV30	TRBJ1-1	TGTGCCTGGAGTGTACGAGGTGCAGGACAGGGTGGGGCCACTGAAGCTTTCTTT	CAWSVRGAGQGGATEAFF
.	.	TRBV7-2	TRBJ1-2	TGTGCCAGCAGCTTCGGACAGAAAGGCCAGGGCTACACCTTC	CASSFGQKGQGYTF